This is a list of T cell receptor beta chains from one sample in a study of technical replicates of blood from four donors. Profiled with immunoSEQ multiplex PCR; TCRdb holds only in-frame clones, not every one. This sample has about 62,000 clones, with around 87% found just once. The sequenced sample consisted of PBMCs. These receptors were taken from a human donor in good health. Some clones in this sample may be carry-over from other donors' samples. CDR3s include the opening cysteine and the closing phenylalanine or tryptophan. A D gene is named only where the DNA matches it firmly. The listing skips clone size in some rows; elsewhere it reads once, few, many or a size class.

d_gene	v_gene	abundance	j_gene	CDR3aa	CDR3nt
TRBD2	TRBV7-9	.	TRBJ2-7	CASSPPSGYEQYF	TGTGCCAGCAGCCCTCCTAGCGGGTACGAGCAGTACTTC
.	TRBV2	.	TRBJ2-2	CASSEAIVSGAGELFF	TGTGCCAGCAGTGAAGCTATAGTGTCGGGAGCCGGGGAGCTGTTTTTT
TRBD2	TRBV5-1	.	TRBJ2-3	CASSPEGGPSGTDTQYF	TGCGCCAGCAGTCCCGAGGGAGGGCCATCAGGTACAGATACGCAGTATTTT
.	TRBV18	once	TRBJ1-3	CASWPGDGYSGNTIYF	TGTGCCAGCTGGCCGGGGGACGGCTACTCTGGAAACACCATATATTTT
TRBD2	TRBV15	once	TRBJ2-7	CATSGTSALIYEQYF	TGTGCCACCAGCGGGACTAGCGCCTTAATCTACGAGCAGTACTTC
.	TRBV7-2	.	TRBJ1-1	CASSLSGANTEAFF	TGTGCCAGCAGCTTATCAGGGGCGAACACTGAAGCTTTCTTT
.	TRBV7-2	.	TRBJ1-1	CASSLHSGGDTEAFF	TGTGCCAGCAGCTTACACTCTGGGGGGGACACTGAAGCTTTCTTT
TRBD1	TRBV28	.	TRBJ1-4	CASSPAPGQGTEKLFF	TGTGCCAGCAGCCCCGCCCCGGGACAGGGTACAGAAAAACTGTTTTTT
TRBD2	TRBV9	.	TRBJ2-5	CASSVGTSGYQETQYF	TGTGCCAGCAGCGTGGGGACTAGCGGGTACCAAGAGACCCAGTACTTC
.	TRBV4-1	.	TRBJ2-7	CASSQSGSGGYEQYF	TGCGCCAGCAGCCAATCCGGTAGCGGAGGTTACGAGCAGTACTTC
.	TRBV18	.	TRBJ2-2	CASSTGLGHRSGELFF	TGTGCCAGCTCAACCGGGCTGGGACACCGATCCGGGGAGCTGTTTTTT
.	TRBV5-1	once	TRBJ2-5	CASSPDAGKETQYF	TGCGCCAGCAGCCCGGACGCCGGGAAGGAGACCCAGTACTTC
.	TRBV2	few	TRBJ1-1	CASSLRVVNTEAFF	TGTGCCAGCAGCCTCAGGGTGGTGAACACTGAAGCTTTCTTT
TRBD1	TRBV6-1	once	TRBJ1-1	CASSENRGNEAFF	TGTGCCAGCAGTGAAAACAGGGGGAATGAAGCTTTCTTT
.	TRBV12-5	once	TRBJ2-7	CASGPLRTATYEQYF	TGTGCTAGTGGTCCATTAAGGACAGCTACCTACGAGCAGTACTTC
TRBD1	TRBV7-3	.	TRBJ1-1	CASSSDRATEAFF	TGTGCCAGCAGCTCGGACAGGGCCACTGAAGCTTTCTTT
TRBD1	TRBV7-9	.	TRBJ2-6	CASSGTGHSGANVLTF	TGTGCCAGCAGCGGGACAGGGCACTCTGGGGCCAACGTCCTGACTTTC
.	TRBV11-2	.	TRBJ1-6	CASSRDSYNSPLHF	TGTGCCAGCAGCCGTGACAGTTATAATTCACCCCTCCACTTT
TRBD1	TRBV29-1	.	TRBJ2-7	CSVEDRDRPEYEQYF	TGCAGCGTTGAAGATCGGGACAGGCCGGAGTACGAGCAGTACTTC
.	TRBV10-1	.	TRBJ2-3	CASSEVPPLLADTQYF	TGCGCCAGCAGTGAGGTCCCCCCCCTCTTAGCAGATACGCAGTATTTT
.	TRBV30	.	TRBJ2-6	CAWRAAGSGANVLTF	TGTGCCTGGAGGGCCGCGGGGTCTGGGGCCAACGTCCTGACTTTC
.	TRBV29-1	few	TRBJ1-2	CSVRLNYGYTF	TGCAGCGTCCGTCTGAACTATGGCTACACCTTC
TRBD2	TRBV7-9	.	TRBJ2-1	CASVLAGGDNEQFF	TGTGCCAGCGTACTAGCGGGGGGCGACAATGAGCAGTTCTTC
TRBD2	TRBV29-1	.	TRBJ2-3	CSEAGGPTDTQYF	TGCAGCGAAGCGGGAGGGCCAACAGATACGCAGTATTTT
.	TRBV12-5	once	TRBJ1-2	CASSRVDYGYTF	TGTGCTAGTTCGAGGGTTGACTATGGCTACACCTTC
TRBD2	TRBV11-2	.	TRBJ2-4	CASTQTGGNIQYF	TGTGCCAGCACCCAAACGGGGGGGAACATTCAGTACTTC
TRBD1	TRBV5-4	.	TRBJ1-1	CASSLEIGRGPERGTEAFF	TGTGCCAGCAGCTTGGAAATAGGTAGGGGGCCAGAAAGGGGGACTGAAGCTTTCTTT
.	TRBV7-2	.	TRBJ2-7	CASSFSGFEQYF	TGTGCCAGCAGCTTCTCAGGGTTCGAGCAGTACTTC
.	TRBV7-2	.	TRBJ1-1	CASSFWAGAVNTEAFF	TGTGCCAGCAGCTTTTGGGCAGGGGCGGTGAACACTGAAGCTTTCTTT